This T cell receptor beta chain was identified during a study of cytomegalovirus exposure and HLA in healthy donors. As for this clone: The antigen remains undetermined.

Findings of the study overall: Immune exposure information comprised only CMV serostatus. CMV antigen specificity of three CMV-associated chains was confirmed in vitro. In a later analysis, parvovirus B19, influenza, CMV and Epstein-Barr virus appeared linked to several top co-occurrence clusters.

13 Jbeta primers and 60 Vbeta primers were used for the PCR. Method: immunoSEQ multiplex PCR; TCRdb's copy keeps in-frame clones and lacks some. There are about 160,000 clones in the sample; about three quarters occur only once, and 4.5% to 5% lies in the top ten. Nominal health characterized the donors when sampled, though unrecorded immune exposures were likely. Sequenced material: PBMCs. The clonotype was recovered from a man aged 18 to 30 in good health and CMV-seropositive.

CDR3 region: CSSRQGFQETQYF. The CDR3 DNA reads as TGCAGCTCGCGACAGGGCTTCCAAGAGACCCAGTACTTC. The V gene is TRBV29-1, the J gene TRBJ2-5; TRBD1 agrees at 7 bases. CDR3 length: 13 amino acids. CDR1 SQVTM and CDR2 ANQGSEA come from the germline V gene. J gave up 1 base and V 8 bases, and 7 bases lay outside the gene matches.